This T cell receptor beta chain appears in the sequencing data of a study of blood T cell repertoires in COVID-19. Looking at the study overall: T cells, B-cell-depleted T cells, or PBMCs provided the cDNA or gDNA that served as material.

Authors' methods: Reference gene primer amplification in the assay estimated nucleated cell counts. The table came from immunoSEQ multiplex PCR; TCRdb's copy has only in-frame clones and leaves some out. D and trimming were read from the DNA, whereas the V and J calls and clone size are those reported in that table. The sample has 150,000 or so clones, roughly 80% seen once. Specimen: peripheral blood. The clonotype was recovered from a woman older than 75 with acute or convalescent COVID-19.

The CDR3 is CASSATGANGYTF. Here the CDR3 DNA reads TGTGCCAGCAGCGCAACAGGGGCAAATGGCTACACCTTC. This rearrangement joins TRBV12-3 or TRBV12-4 to TRBJ1-2; 7 bases fit TRBD1. The ends lost 6 bases at V and 6 bases at J; junction bases unmatched: 7. The CDR3 totals 13 residues.